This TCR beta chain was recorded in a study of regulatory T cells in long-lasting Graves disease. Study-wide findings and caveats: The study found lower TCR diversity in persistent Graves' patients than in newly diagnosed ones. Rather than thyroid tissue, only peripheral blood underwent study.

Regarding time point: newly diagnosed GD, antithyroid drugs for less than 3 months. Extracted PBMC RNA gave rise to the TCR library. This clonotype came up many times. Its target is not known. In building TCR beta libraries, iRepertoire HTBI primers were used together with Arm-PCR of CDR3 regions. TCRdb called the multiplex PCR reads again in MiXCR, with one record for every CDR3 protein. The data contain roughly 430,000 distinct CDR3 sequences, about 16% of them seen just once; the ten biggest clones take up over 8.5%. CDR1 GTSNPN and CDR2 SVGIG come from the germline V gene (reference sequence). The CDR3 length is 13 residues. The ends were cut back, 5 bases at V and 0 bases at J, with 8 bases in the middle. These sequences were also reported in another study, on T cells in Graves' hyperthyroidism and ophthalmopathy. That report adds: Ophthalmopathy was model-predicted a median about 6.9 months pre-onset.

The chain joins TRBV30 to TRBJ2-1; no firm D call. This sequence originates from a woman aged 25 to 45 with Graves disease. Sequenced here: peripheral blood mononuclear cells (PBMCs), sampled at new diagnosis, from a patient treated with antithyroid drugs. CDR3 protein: CAWDPGSYNEQFF. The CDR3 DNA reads TGTGCCTGGGACCCAGGCTCCTACAATGAGCAGTTCTTC.